Presented here are 18 T cell receptor beta chains from one specimen sequenced in a study of blood T cell repertoires in COVID-19. Produced via immunoSEQ multiplex PCR; TCRdb's table is partial and in-frame only. This table holds roughly 670,000 clones, 75% to 90% found once. The sample consisted of peripheral blood. These receptors were obtained from a woman between 18 and 29 years old with acute or convalescent COVID-19.

The chain uses TRBV7-2 and TRBJ1-2, with TRBD1 identical over 10 bases. V shed 4 bases, J shed 8 bases, and the junction held 7 bases outside the gene matches. Looked up from germline, CDR1 is SGHTA and CDR2 is FQGNSA. The CDR3 spans 14 residues. Written as DNA, the CDR3 is TGTGCCAGCAGCTCGAGACAGGGGGCAGGGGGCTACACCTTC. Translating it yields CASSSRQGAGGYTF.

The V gene is TRBV19, the J gene TRBJ1-5; 9 bases are a match to TRBD1. This CDR3 region has 16 residues. The germline V gene encodes CDR1 LNHDA and CDR2 SQIVND (reference sequence). V trimming: 0 bases; J trimming: 6 bases; junction bases outside the gene matches: 6. The CDR3 is CASSIDWGQGGQPQHF. In DNA form, the CDR3 reads TGTGCCAGTAGTATAGATTGGGGACAGGGTGGTCAGCCCCAGCATTTT. Full variable domain (remainder filled in from reference TRBV19 and TRBJ1-5): DGGITQSPKYLFRKEGQNVTLSCEQNLNHDAMYWYRQDPGQGLRLIYYSQIVNDFQKGDIAEGYSVSREKKESFPLTVTSAQKNPTAFYLCASSIDWGQGGQPQHFGDGTRLSIL.

This clone was counted once. The V gene is TRBV5-1, the J gene TRBJ2-2, with 7 bases lining up with TRBD1. The germline V gene encodes CDR1 SGHRS and CDR2 YFSETQ. The CDR3 loop spans 16 amino acids. Trimming cost V 3 bases and J 7 bases; bases outside gene matches: 12. In DNA form, the CDR3 reads TGCGCCAGCAGCTCTCCAGGACAGGTCAGCGACGGGGAGCTGTTTTTT. Translation gives CASSSPGQVSDGELFF.

The chain has TRBV30 and TRBJ2-7, with TRBD1 identical over 8 bases. Germline CDR1 reads GTSNPN; CDR2 reads SVGIG (reference sequence). CDR3 length: 13 amino acids. Unmatched junction bases numbered 9, after V lost 2 bases and J lost 9 bases. CDR3 in DNA: TGTGCCTGGAGTACGGGACAGGTCGTCTTGCAGTACTTC. It translates to CAWSTGQVVLQYF.

V is TRBV6-5 and J is TRBJ1-3; D call uncertain. CDR3 length equals 15 residues. The V and J ends lost 7 bases and 0 bases respectively, with 13 bases between them. Germline loops: CDR1 MNHEY, CDR2 SVGAGI. CDR3 nucleotide sequence: TGTGCCAGCACTACAGCTACCCTCTCTGGAAACACCATATATTTT. Translated, it gives CASTTATLSGNTIYF.

The chain has TRBV18 and TRBJ1-1, with D perhaps TRBD1 (5 bases). The V gene lost 5 bases and the J gene lost 0 bases, with 13 bases spanning the gap. In germline, CDR1 is KGHSH, CDR2 LQKENI. The CDR3 is 15 residues long. In nucleotides, the CDR3 is TGTGCCAGCTCATCGAATCAGGGCCTGAACACTGAAGCTTTCTTT. It yields the protein CASSSNQGLNTEAFF. Based on the CDR3 plus reference TRBV18 and TRBJ1-1, the full variable domain is NAGVMQNPRHLVRRRGQEARLRCSPMKGHSHVYWYRQLPEEGLKFMVYLQKENIIDESGMPKERFSAEFPKEGPSILRIQQVVRGDSAAYFCASSSNQGLNTEAFFGQGTRLTVV.

V and J are TRBV5-6 and TRBJ2-7; D may be TRBD1 (5 bases). CDR1 SGHDT and CDR2 YYEEEE come from the germline V gene. The CDR3 sequence is 16 residues long. With 4 bases removed from V and 5 bases from J, the gap between germline ends came to 22 bases. CDR3 protein: CASSPFGARASDEQYF. For the CDR3, the DNA is TGTGCCAGCAGCCCGTTTGGGGCCAGGGCCTCGGACGAGCAGTACTTC.

The J gene is TRBJ2-3, the V gene TRBV9, with D possibly TRBD1 on 6 matching bases. Germline CDR1 SGDLS, CDR2 YYNGEE. Trimming stripped 4 bases from V and 0 bases from J, with 12 bases between. The CDR3 covers 15 residues. The CDR3 bases are TGTGCCAGCAGCAAAGGACAGTCTAGCACAGATACGCAGTATTTT. The encoded protein is CASSKGQSSTDTQYF.

This clone has only one observation. The chain recombines TRBV2 with TRBJ1-4; 9 bases match TRBD1. V was pared by 6 bases and J by 5 bases, with 4 bases of the junction left unmatched. The CDR3 length is 14 residues. Germline assignment: CDR1 SNHLY and CDR2 FYNNEI. DNA of the CDR3: TGTGCCAGCAGGAGGGGGACAGGGAATGAAAAACTGTTTTTT. Translated, it gives CASRRGTGNEKLFF.

V and J are TRBV6-5 and TRBJ1-1, with 9 positions matching TRBD1. After removal of 4 bases from V and 4 bases from J, the junction contained 7 bases not matched to a gene. Germline V gene lookup returns CDR1 MNHEY and CDR2 SVGAGI. The CDR3 has 15 residues. In DNA form, the CDR3 reads TGTGCCAGCAGTTCTCGGACAGGGGTGAGCACTGAAGCTTTCTTT. This translates into CASSSRTGVSTEAFF.

This chain uses TRBV4-1 with TRBJ2-3, with TRBD2 as a possible D gene (6 bases). Trimming shortened V by 4 bases and J by 4 bases, and 18 bases separated the two germline ends. The CDR3 loop spans 16 amino acids. Germline assignment: CDR1 MGHRA and CDR2 YSYEKL. The DNA for the CDR3 is TGCGCCAGCAGCCCCCTCCCCGGGAGTCTCGCAGATACGCAGTATTTT. Translating it yields CASSPLPGSLADTQYF.

V is TRBV5-1 and J is TRBJ2-3; no reliable D call. CDR1 and CDR2 from the germline V gene are SGHRS and YFSETQ. The CDR3 is 14 residues long. Trimming took 2 bases from V and 1 from J, leaving 8 bases between them. The CDR3 sequence: CASSFESGTDTQYF. The CDR3 bases are TGCGCCAGCAGCTTTGAATCAGGCACAGATACGCAGTATTTT.

The gene calls are TRBV20-1 and TRBJ2-7; possible D gene TRBD1, 6 bases. This CDR3 comprises 15 residues. From germline, CDR1 is DFQATT and CDR2 SNEGSKA (reference sequence). V was pared by 3 bases and J by 7 bases, with 22 bases between. DNA of the CDR3: TGCAGTGCTAGTCGGGCGACAGGCTTAGAGGGGGAGCAGTACTTC. Translating it yields CSASRATGLEGEQYF.

This chain joins TRBV11-3 and TRBJ2-5; D call uncertain. The germline V gene has CDR1 SGHNT and CDR2 YENEEA. The CDR3 has 13 amino acids. V shed 1 base and J shed 0 bases, with 3 bases lying between them. The CDR3 nucleotides read TGTGCCAGCAGCTTAGTCTACCAAGAGACCCAGTACTTC. Its translation is CASSLVYQETQYF.

This clone was seen only a few times. The chain is built from TRBV12-3 or TRBV12-4 and TRBJ2-7; D call uncertain. The CDR3 runs 11 residues. Trimming left V 4 bases short and J 3 bases short, with 4 bases between. The chain's CDR3 is CASSSGYEQYF. The CDR3 bases are TGTGCCAGCAGTTCGGGCTACGAGCAGTACTTC.

The chain links TRBV4-3 to TRBJ2-1; 14 positions agree with TRBD2. The CDR3 runs 18 residues. V was clipped by 4 bases and J by 10 bases; unmatched bases: 15. Germline CDR1 LGHNA, CDR2 YSLEER. The CDR3: CASSRGLAGGRGWAEQFF. The CDR3 coding sequence is TGCGCCAGCAGCCGAGGACTAGCGGGGGGTAGGGGCTGGGCGGAGCAGTTCTTC.

CDR3 loop: CATSPEAGYGYTF. CDR3 nucleotides: TGTGCCACCAGTCCGGAGGCCGGCTATGGCTACACCTTC. This sequence joins TRBV24-1 and TRBJ1-2; D unclear. V was cut by 6 bases and J by 4 bases, with 11 bases left in between. The CDR3 loop spans 13 amino acids. Germline CDR1 reads KGHDR; CDR2 reads SFDVKD.

The rearrangement uses TRBV19 and TRBJ1-3; no clear D. V was clipped by 3 bases and J by 0 bases, with 12 bases between them. CDR3 length: 16 residues. Germline V gene sequence: CDR1 LNHDA, CDR2 SQIVND (reference sequence). The chain's CDR3 is CASSISPASSGNTIYF. The CDR3 coding sequence is TGTGCCAGTAGTATTAGTCCAGCGAGCTCTGGAAACACCATATATTTT.